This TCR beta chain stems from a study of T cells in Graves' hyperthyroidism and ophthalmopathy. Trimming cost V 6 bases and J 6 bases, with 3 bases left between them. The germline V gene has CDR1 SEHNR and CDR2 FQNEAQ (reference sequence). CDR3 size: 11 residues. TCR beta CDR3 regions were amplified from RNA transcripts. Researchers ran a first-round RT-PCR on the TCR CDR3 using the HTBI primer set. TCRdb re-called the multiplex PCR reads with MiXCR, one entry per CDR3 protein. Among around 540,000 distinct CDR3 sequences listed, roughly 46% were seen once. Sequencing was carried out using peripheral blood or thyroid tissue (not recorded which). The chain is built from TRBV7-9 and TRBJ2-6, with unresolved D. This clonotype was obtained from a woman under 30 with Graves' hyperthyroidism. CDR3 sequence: CASSSANVLTF. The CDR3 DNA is TGTGCCAGCAGTTCGGCCAACGTCCTGACTTTC.